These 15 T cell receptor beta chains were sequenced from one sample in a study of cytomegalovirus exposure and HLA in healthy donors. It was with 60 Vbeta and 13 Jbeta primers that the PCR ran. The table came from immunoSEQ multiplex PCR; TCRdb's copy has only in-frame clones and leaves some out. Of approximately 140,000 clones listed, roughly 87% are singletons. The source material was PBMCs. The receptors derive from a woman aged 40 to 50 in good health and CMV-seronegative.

CDR3 loop: CASSPLSGRDFNEQFF. The CDR3 region has the DNA TGTGCCAGCAGCCCACTCAGCGGGAGGGATTTCAATGAGCAGTTCTTC. V gene TRBV7-9 combines with J gene TRBJ2-1; 10 bases match TRBD2. The CDR3 consists of 16 residues. V lost 5 bases to trimming and J lost 6 bases; unmatched junction nucleotides: 10. Germline CDR1 is SEHNR and CDR2 is FQNEAQ (reference sequence). Full variable domain (missing parts from reference TRBV7-9 and TRBJ2-1): DTGVSQNPRHKITKRGQNVTFRCDPISEHNRLYWYRQTLGQGPEFLTYFQNEAQLEKSRLLSDRFSAERPKGSFSTLEIQRTEQGDSAMYLCASSPLSGRDFNEQFFGPGTRLTVL.

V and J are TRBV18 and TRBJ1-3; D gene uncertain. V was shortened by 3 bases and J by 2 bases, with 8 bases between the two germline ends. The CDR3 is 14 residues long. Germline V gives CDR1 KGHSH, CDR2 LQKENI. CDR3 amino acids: CASSPPGTGNTIYF. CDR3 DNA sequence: TGTGCCAGCTCACCCCCGGGTACTGGAAACACCATATATTTT.

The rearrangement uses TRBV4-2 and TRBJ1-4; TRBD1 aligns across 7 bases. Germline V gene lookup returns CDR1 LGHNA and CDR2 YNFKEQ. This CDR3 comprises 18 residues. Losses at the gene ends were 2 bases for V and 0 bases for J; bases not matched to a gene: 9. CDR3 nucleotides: TGTGCCAGCAGCCAACGCCCGCTAGACAGGGCAACTAATGAAAAACTGTTTTTT. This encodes CASSQRPLDRATNEKLFF.

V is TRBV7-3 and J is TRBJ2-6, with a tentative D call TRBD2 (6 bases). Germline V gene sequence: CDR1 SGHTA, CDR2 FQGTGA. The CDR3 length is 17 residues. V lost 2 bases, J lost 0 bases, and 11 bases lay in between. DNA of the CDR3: TGTGCCAGCAGCTTATGGGGACTCCCCTCTGGGGCCAACGTCCTGACTTTC. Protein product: CASSLWGLPSGANVLTF.

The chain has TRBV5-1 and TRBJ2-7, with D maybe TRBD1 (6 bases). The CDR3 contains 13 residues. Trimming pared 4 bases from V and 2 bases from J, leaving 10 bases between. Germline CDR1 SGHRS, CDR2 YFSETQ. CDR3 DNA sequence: TGCGCCAGCAGCCTGGACAGAACCTACGAGCAGTACTTC. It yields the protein CASSLDRTYEQYF.

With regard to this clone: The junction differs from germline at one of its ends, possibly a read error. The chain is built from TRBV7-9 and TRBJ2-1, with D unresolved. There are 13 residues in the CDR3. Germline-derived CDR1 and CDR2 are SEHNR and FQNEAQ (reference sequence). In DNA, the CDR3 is TGTTCCAGCAGCTTAGCCGGGTACAATGAGCAGTTCTTC. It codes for CSSSLAGYNEQFF.

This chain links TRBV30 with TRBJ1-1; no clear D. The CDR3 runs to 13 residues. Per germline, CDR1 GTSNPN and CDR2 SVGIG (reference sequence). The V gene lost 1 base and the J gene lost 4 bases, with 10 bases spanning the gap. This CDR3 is CAWSGSPGTEAFF. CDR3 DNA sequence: TGTGCCTGGAGTGGGTCCCCCGGCACTGAAGCTTTCTTT.

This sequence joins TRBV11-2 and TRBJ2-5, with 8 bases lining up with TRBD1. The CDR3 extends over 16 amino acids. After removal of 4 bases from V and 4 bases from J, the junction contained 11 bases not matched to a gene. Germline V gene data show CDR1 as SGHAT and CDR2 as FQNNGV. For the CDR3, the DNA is TGTGCCAGCAGCTCCAGCCAGGGGGCGACAGGAGAGACCCAGTACTTC. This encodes CASSSSQGATGETQYF.

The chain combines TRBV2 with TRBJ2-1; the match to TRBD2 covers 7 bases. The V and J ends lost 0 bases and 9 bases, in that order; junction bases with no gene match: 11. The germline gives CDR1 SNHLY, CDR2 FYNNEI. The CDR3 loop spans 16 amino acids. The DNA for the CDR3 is TGTGCCAGCAGTGAAGCGCTGGGACTAACGGGTAGTGAGCAGTTCTTC. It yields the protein CASSEALGLTGSEQFF.

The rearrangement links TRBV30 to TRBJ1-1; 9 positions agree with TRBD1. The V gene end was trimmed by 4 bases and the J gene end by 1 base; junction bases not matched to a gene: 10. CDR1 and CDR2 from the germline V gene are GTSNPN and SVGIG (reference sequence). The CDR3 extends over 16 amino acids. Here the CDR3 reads CAWTIPDRGANTEAFF. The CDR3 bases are TGTGCCTGGACCATTCCGGACAGGGGTGCGAACACTGAAGCTTTCTTT.

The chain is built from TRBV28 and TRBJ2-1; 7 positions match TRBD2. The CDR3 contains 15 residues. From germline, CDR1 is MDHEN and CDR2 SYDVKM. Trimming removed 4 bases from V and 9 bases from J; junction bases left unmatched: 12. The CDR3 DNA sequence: TGTGCCAGCAGTTCTTTGTGGGGACTAACGGGTGAGCAGTTCTTC. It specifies CASSSLWGLTGEQFF. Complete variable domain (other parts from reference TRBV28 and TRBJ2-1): DVKVTQSSRYLVKRTGEKVFLECVQDMDHENMFWYRQDPGLGLRLIYFSYDVKMKEKGDIPEGYSVSREKKERFSLILESASTNQTSMYLCASSSLWGLTGEQFFGPGTRLTVL.

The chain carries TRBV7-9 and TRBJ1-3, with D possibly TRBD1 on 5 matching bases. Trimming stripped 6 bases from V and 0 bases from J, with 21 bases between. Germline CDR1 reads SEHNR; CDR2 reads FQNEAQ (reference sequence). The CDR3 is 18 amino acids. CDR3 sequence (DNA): TGTGCCAGCAGACTGGGTGGGGCAGACCGCTACTCTGGAAACACCATATATTTT. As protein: CASRLGGADRYSGNTIYF.

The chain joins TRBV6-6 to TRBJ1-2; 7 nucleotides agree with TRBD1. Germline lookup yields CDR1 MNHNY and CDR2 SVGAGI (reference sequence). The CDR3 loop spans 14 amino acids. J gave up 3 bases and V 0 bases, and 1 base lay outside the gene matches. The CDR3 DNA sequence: TGTGCCAGCAGTTACTCTACAGGGGACTATGGCTACACCTTC. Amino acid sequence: CASSYSTGDYGYTF.

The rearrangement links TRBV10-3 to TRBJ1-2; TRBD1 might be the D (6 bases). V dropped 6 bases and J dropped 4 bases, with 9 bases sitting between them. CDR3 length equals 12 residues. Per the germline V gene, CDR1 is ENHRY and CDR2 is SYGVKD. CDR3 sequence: CAIRDSLYGYTF. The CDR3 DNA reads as TGTGCCATCAGGGACAGCCTCTATGGCTACACCTTC.

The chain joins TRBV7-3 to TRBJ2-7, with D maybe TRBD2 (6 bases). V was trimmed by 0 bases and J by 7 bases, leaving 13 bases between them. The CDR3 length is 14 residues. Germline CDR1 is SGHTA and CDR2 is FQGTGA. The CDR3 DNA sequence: TGTGCCAGCAGCTTAACGTATGGGGCGGGGGAGCAGTACTTC. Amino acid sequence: CASSLTYGAGEQYF.